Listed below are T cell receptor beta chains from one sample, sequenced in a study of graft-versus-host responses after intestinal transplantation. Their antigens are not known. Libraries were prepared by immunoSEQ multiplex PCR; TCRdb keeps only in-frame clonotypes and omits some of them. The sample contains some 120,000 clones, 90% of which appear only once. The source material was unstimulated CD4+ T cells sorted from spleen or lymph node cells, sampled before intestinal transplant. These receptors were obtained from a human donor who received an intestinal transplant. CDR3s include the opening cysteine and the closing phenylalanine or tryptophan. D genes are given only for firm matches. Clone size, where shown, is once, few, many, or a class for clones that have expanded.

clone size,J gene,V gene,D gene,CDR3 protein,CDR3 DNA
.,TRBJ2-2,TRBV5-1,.,CASSPPMNTGELFF,TGCGCCAGCAGCCCGCCTATGAACACCGGGGAGCTGTTTTTT
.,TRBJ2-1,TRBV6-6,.,CASRGRQAQEQFF,TGTGCCAGCAGAGGACGACAGGCCCAGGAGCAGTTCTTC
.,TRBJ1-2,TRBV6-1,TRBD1,CASSDQDRGYGYTF,TGTGCCAGCAGTGACCAGGACAGGGGGTATGGCTACACCTTC
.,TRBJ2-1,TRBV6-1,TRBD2,CASETGTSGYNEQFF,TGTGCCAGCGAGACCGGGACTAGCGGTTACAATGAGCAGTTCTTC
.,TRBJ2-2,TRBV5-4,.,CASSRDRNTGELFF,TGTGCCAGCAGCCGCGACAGGAACACCGGGGAGCTGTTTTTT
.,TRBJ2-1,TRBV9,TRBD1,CASSVRQGVNEQFF,TGTGCCAGCAGCGTCCGACAGGGTGTCAATGAGCAGTTCTTC
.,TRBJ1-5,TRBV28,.,CASSFRTQGNQPQHF,TGTGCCAGCAGTTTTCGAACCCAGGGTAATCAGCCCCAGCATTTT
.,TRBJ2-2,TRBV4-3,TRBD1,CASSRSDRADGELFF,TGCGCCAGCAGCCGCTCGGACAGGGCGGACGGGGAGCTGTTTTTT
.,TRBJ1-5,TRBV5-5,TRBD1,CASSPGTGYNQPQHF,TGTGCCAGCAGCCCCGGGACAGGGTATAATCAGCCCCAGCATTTT
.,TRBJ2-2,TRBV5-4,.,CASSLGSRDTGELFF,TGTGCCAGCAGCTTGGGGAGTCGGGACACCGGGGAGCTGTTTTTT
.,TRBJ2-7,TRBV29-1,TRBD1,CSVGAGTGSYEQYF,TGCAGCGTTGGGGCCGGGACAGGGAGCTACGAGCAGTACTTC
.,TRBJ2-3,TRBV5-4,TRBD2,CASSSGLAGVTDTQYF,TGTGCCAGCAGCTCTGGACTAGCGGGGGTTACAGATACGCAGTATTTT
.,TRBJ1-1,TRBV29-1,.,CSVEDKTFNTEAFF,TGCAGCGTTGAAGATAAGACTTTTAACACTGAAGCTTTCTTT
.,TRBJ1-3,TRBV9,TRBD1,CASSVTGGGSGNTIYF,TGTGCCAGCAGCGTAACAGGGGGGGGATCTGGAAACACCATATATTTT
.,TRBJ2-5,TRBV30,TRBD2,CAWRGAGGWKETQYF,TGTGCCTGGAGGGGGGCGGGGGGATGGAAAGAGACCCAGTACTTC
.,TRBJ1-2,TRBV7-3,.,CASSLTPVGAEGYTF,TGTGCCAGCAGCTTAACGCCCGTGGGGGCGGAAGGCTACACCTTC
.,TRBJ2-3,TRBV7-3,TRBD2,CASSSAGTSGGKSSTDTQYF,TGTGCCAGCAGCTCCGCAGGGACTAGCGGGGGAAAATCTAGCACAGATACGCAGTATTTT
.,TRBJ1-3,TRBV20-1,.,CSAEWGNTIYF,TGCAGTGCTGAGTGGGGAAACACCATATATTTT
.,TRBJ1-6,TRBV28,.,CASSFGAGGLHF,TGTGCCAGCAGTTTTGGCGCGGGTGGCCTCCACTTT
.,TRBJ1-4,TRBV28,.,CASSFVQGLGEKLFF,TGTGCCAGCAGTTTTGTACAGGGATTGGGGGAAAAACTGTTTTTT
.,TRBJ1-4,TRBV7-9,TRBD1,CASSLVNTGGGGEKLFF,TGTGCCAGCAGCTTAGTAAACACAGGGGGCGGAGGTGAAAAACTGTTTTTT
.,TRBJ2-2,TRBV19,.,CASSRAQLNTGELFF,TGTGCCAGTAGTAGGGCCCAGCTGAACACCGGGGAGCTGTTTTTT
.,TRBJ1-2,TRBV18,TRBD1,CASSPRLTGESYGYTF,TGTGCCAGCTCACCACGGCTTACAGGGGAGAGCTATGGCTACACCTTC
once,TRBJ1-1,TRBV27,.,CASSSGRLAGTEAFF,TGTGCCAGTTCATCTGGGCGGTTGGCGGGGACTGAAGCTTTCTTT
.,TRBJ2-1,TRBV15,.,CATRTGISPNEQFF,TGTGCCACCAGGACTGGAATCTCTCCCAATGAGCAGTTCTTC
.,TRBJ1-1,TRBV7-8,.,CASSPAGHRDTEAFF,TGTGCCAGCAGCCCAGCAGGGCATAGAGACACTGAAGCTTTCTTT
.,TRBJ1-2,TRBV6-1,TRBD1,CASTAGGTGDGYTF,TGTGCCAGCACCGCAGGGGGGACAGGGGATGGCTACACCTTC
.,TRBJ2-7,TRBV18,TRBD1,CASSPRRQGAGQYF,TGTGCCAGCTCACCAAGGAGGCAGGGGGCAGGGCAGTACTTC
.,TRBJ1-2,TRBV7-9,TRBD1,CASSDRQGSDYTF,TGTGCCAGCAGCGACCGACAGGGGAGCGACTACACCTTC
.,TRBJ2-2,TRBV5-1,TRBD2,CASSLAGTSGRAHTGELFF,TGCGCCAGCAGCTTGGCCGGGACTAGCGGGAGGGCCCACACCGGGGAGCTGTTTTTT
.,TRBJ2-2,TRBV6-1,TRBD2,CASSRLAGRGELFF,TGTGCCAGCAGCAGACTAGCGGGGAGAGGGGAGCTGTTTTTT
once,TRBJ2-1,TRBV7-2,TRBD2,CASRQAGVLFGEQFF,TGTGCCAGCAGGCAAGCGGGAGTCTTGTTCGGTGAGCAGTTCTTC
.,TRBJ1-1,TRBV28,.,CASSQTTTEAFF,TGTGCCAGCAGTCAGACTACCACTGAAGCTTTCTTT
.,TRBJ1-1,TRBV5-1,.,CASSLAVSNTEAFF,TGCGCCAGCAGCTTGGCCGTGTCGAACACTGAAGCTTTCTTT
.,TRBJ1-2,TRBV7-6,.,CASSPAGSPYGYTF,TGTGCCAGCAGCCCGGCGGGCAGTCCCTATGGCTACACCTTC
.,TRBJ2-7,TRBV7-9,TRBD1,CASSLQGFEQYF,TGTGCCAGCAGCCTACAGGGGTTCGAGCAGTACTTC
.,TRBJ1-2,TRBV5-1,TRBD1,CASSPGQGPGDSYTF,TGCGCCAGCAGCCCTGGACAGGGTCCCGGAGATAGCTACACCTTC
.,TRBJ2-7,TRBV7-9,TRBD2,CASSLAVTSGYSYEQYF,TGTGCCAGCAGCTTAGCCGTGACTAGCGGGTACTCCTACGAGCAGTACTTC
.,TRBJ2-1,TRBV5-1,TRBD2,CASSRLAGGLYNEQFF,TGCGCCAGCAGCAGACTAGCGGGGGGACTCTACAATGAGCAGTTCTTC
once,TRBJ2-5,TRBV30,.,CAWSHGRETQYF,TGTGCCTGGAGTCACGGGAGAGAGACCCAGTACTTC
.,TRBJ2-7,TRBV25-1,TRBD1,CASKPRAGTGFPYEQYF,TGTGCCAGCAAACCCAGGGCCGGGACAGGGTTTCCCTACGAGCAGTACTTC
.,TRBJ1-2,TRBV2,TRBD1,CASIVFPGQGARLNYGYTF,TGTGCCAGCATTGTCTTTCCGGGACAGGGGGCGAGACTTAACTATGGCTACACCTTC
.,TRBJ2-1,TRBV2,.,CASRLGLTYNEQFF,TGTGCCAGCAGATTGGGGCTGACCTACAATGAGCAGTTCTTC
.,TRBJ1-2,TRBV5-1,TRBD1,CASLTGTGRGYTF,TGCGCCAGCCTGACCGGGACAGGGAGGGGCTACACCTTC
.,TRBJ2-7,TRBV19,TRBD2,CASSILAGSSYEQYF,TGTGCCAGTAGTATTCTAGCGGGGAGCTCCTACGAGCAGTACTTC
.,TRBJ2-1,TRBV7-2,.,CASSPDYRYNEQFF,TGTGCCAGCAGCCCGGATTACAGGTACAATGAGCAGTTCTTC
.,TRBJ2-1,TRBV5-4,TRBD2,CASSFTSGGYNEQFF,TGTGCCAGCAGCTTTACTAGCGGGGGGTACAATGAGCAGTTCTTC
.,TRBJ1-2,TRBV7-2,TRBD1,CASSLWGQGYTF,TGTGCCAGCAGCTTATGGGGACAGGGCTACACCTTC
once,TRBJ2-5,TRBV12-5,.,CASGLALYQETQYF,TGTGCTAGTGGTTTGGCTCTATACCAAGAGACCCAGTACTTC
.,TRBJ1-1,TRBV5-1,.,CASSYQGMNTEAFF,TGCGCCAGCAGCTACCAGGGAATGAACACTGAAGCTTTCTTT
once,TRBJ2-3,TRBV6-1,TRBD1,CASRVQGAEDTQYF,TGTGCCAGCAGAGTACAGGGGGCAGAAGATACGCAGTATTTT
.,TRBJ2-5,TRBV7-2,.,CASSFFREETQYF,TGTGCCAGCAGCTTCTTCAGGGAAGAGACCCAGTACTTC
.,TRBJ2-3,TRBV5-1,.,CASSLNTGPDTQYF,TGCGCCAGCAGCTTGAACACAGGTCCAGATACGCAGTATTTT
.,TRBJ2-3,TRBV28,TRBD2,CASSISGTSTDTQYF,TGTGCCAGCAGTATTAGCGGGACTAGCACAGATACGCAGTATTTT
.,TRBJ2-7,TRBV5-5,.,CASSLDRDTRQYF,TGTGCCAGCAGCTTGGATCGGGATACACGACAGTACTTC
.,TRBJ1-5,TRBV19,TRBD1,CASTGTGGNQPQHF,TGTGCCAGTACCGGGACAGGGGGCAATCAGCCCCAGCATTTT
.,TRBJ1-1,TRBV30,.,CAWRAGMNTEAFF,TGTGCCTGGAGGGCGGGGATGAACACTGAAGCTTTCTTT